The next 9 T cell receptor beta chains were all read from a single sample in a study of OX40 agonist ivuxolimab in advanced cancers. The protocol was immunoSEQ multiplex PCR, while the TCRdb copy is restricted to in-frame clones and leaves out a portion. Seen here are roughly 80,000 clones, approximately 84% observed once, and the top ten hold around 7.2%. This specimen was CD4+ or CD8+ T cells sorted from blood, taken in a trial of the OX40 agonist ivuxolimab. Receptor source: an adult with an advanced solid tumor such as melanoma, head and neck, liver or kidney cancer.

In DNA form, the CDR3 reads TGTGCCAGCAGCTTAGCTTGGGGAGGCCACACTGAAGCTTTCTTT. Protein product: CASSLAWGGHTEAFF. The chain has TRBV7-2 and TRBJ1-1; no definite D call. Germline CDR1 SGHTA, CDR2 FQGNSA. The V gene lost 0 bases and the J gene lost 3 bases, with 11 bases spanning the gap. The CDR3 sequence is 15 residues long.

In this sample, this clone turned up once. The chain uses TRBV29-1 and TRBJ2-1; tentative D call: TRBD1 (6 bases). Germline V lookup: CDR1 SQVTM, CDR2 ANQGSEA. CDR3 length: 14 residues. Deletions cut 4 bases from V and 2 bases from J, with 12 bases between. CDR3 in DNA: TGCAGCGTTGGGTACAGGGCGGCCTACAATGAGCAGTTCTTC. Its translation: CSVGYRAAYNEQFF.

This clone has just one count. The chain links TRBV2 to TRBJ2-5; no reliable D call. The V end was cut by 6 bases, the J end by 0 bases, with 5 bases between. The CDR3 is 12 amino acids. Germline V gives CDR1 SNHLY, CDR2 FYNNEI. The CDR3 bases are TGTGCCAGCAGCAGGTACCAAGAGACCCAGTACTTC. It translates to CASSRYQETQYF.

The chain joins TRBV10-3 to TRBJ2-7; 10 nucleotides line up with TRBD2. With 3 bases clipped from V and 4 bases from J, the junction kept 3 bases outside the gene matches. CDR3 size: 14 residues. Germline lookup yields CDR1 ENHRY and CDR2 SYGVKD. Here the CDR3 DNA reads TGTGCCATCAGTGATCTAGCGGGAGTATACGAGCAGTACTTC. Protein sequence: CAISDLAGVYEQYF.

V gene TRBV4-3 combines with J gene TRBJ1-2; 8 bases are a match to TRBD1. Germline V CDR1 and CDR2: LGHNA, YSLEER. The CDR3 consists of 16 residues. With 0 bases clipped from V and 4 bases from J, the junction kept 7 bases outside the gene matches. The CDR3 region is CASSQDLRDRIYGYTF. Written as DNA, the CDR3 is TGCGCCAGCAGCCAAGATCTCCGGGACAGGATCTATGGCTACACCTTC.

V is TRBV5-8 and J is TRBJ1-5; D remains unclear. Trimming removed 2 bases from V and 0 bases from J, with 9 bases in between. This CDR3 spans 15 amino acids. Germline CDR1 reads SGHTS; CDR2 reads YDEGEE. In DNA, the CDR3 is TGTGCCAGCAGCTTACAACCTTATAGCAATCAGCCCCAGCATTTT. Residues: CASSLQPYSNQPQHF.

The chain uses TRBV12-5 and TRBJ2-3; D is perhaps TRBD2 (6 bases). This CDR3 is built from 16 residues. Per germline, CDR1 LGHNT and CDR2 FRNRAP. The germline V and J ends were trimmed by 0 bases and 6 bases, with 16 bases remaining between them. The CDR3: CASGLVWRGGRDTQYF. CDR3 DNA sequence: TGTGCTAGTGGTTTGGTTTGGCGGGGTGGGAGGGATACGCAGTATTTT.

The rearrangement uses TRBV27 and TRBJ2-5; D not certain. The CDR3 contains 13 residues. V gave up 6 bases and J gave up 1 base, with 9 bases separating them. Per germline, CDR1 MNHEY and CDR2 SMNVEV (reference sequence). CDR3 sequence (DNA): TGTGCCAGCAGATCGAGGCTCCAAGAGACCCAGTACTTC. As protein: CASRSRLQETQYF.

The chain carries TRBV7-2 and TRBJ2-1; no firm D call. The V gene's germline CDR1 is SGHTA and CDR2 FQGNSA. This CDR3 comprises 16 residues. Trimming removed 4 bases at V and 0 bases at J, with 13 bases between. The DNA of the CDR3 is TGTGCCAGCAGCTCGCGACTGTCTTCCTCCTACAATGAGCAGTTCTTC. Translation gives CASSSRLSSSYNEQFF.